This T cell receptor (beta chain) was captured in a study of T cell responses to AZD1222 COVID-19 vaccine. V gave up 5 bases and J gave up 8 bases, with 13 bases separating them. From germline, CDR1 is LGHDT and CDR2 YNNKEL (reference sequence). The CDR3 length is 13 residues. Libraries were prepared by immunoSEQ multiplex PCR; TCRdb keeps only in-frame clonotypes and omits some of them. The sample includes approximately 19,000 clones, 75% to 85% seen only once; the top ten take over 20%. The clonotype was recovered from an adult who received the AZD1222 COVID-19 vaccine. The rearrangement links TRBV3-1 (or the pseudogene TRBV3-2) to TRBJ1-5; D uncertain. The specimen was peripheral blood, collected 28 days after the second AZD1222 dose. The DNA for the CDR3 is TGTGCCAGCAGCGCCGCCGGGAGTAAGCCCCAGCATTTT. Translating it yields CASSAAGSKPQHF.